A selection of T cell receptor beta chains follows, all from one sample in a study of cytomegalovirus exposure and HLA in healthy donors. Assay: immunoSEQ multiplex PCR; the TCRdb copy retains only in-frame clones and omits some. The repertoire holds roughly 240,000 clones, with about 88% as singletons. Sequences were obtained from PBMCs. These receptors were obtained from a girl aged 2-10 years in good health and CMV-seronegative. CDR3s include the opening cysteine and the closing phenylalanine or tryptophan. The order of the fields is clone size, D gene, J gene, V gene, CDR3 DNA, CDR3 protein. D genes are given only for firm matches. For some rows the clone size is stated as once, few or many, or as a class when expanded; others skip it.

NA,TRBD1,TRBJ2-7,TRBV27,TGTGCCAGCAGTTTTAAAGGACAGGGGACCTACGAGCAGTACTTC,CASSFKGQGTYEQYF
NA,TRBD1,TRBJ1-1,TRBV7-9,TGTGCCAGCAGCTTCCGGGACAGGGGGATGAACACTGAAGCTTTCTTT,CASSFRDRGMNTEAFF
NA,NA,TRBJ2-5,TRBV5-6,TGTGCCAGCAGCTTCGAGCTCCCCGGTGGGGAGCAGTACTTC,CASSFELPGGEQYF
few,NA,TRBJ1-1,TRBV6-1,TGTGCCAGCACCCAGGGGACCATGAACACTGAAGCTTTCTTT,CASTQGTMNTEAFF
NA,NA,TRBJ1-4,TRBV2,TGTGCCAGCAGTGACCGGGGGACTAATGAAAAACTGTTTTTT,CASSDRGTNEKLFF
NA,NA,TRBJ2-3,TRBV6-6,TGTGCCAGCAGTACACAGCCCAGCACAGATACGCAGTATTTT,CASSTQPSTDTQYF
NA,TRBD1,TRBJ1-5,TRBV27,TGTGCCAGCAGAAACAGGGGACAAGGACAGCCCCAGCATTTT,CASRNRGQGQPQHF
NA,NA,TRBJ2-1,TRBV12-1,TGTGCCAGCAGGAGCCAAGGAGGGGGCAACAATGAGCAGTTCTTC,CASRSQGGGNNEQFF
NA,TRBD2,TRBJ2-3,TRBV2,TGTGCCAGCGGGACTAGCGGGAATACGCAGTATTTT,CASGTSGNTQYF
NA,NA,TRBJ1-2,TRBV5-8,TGTGCCAGCAGTTTCCGGTCGGGGAGTCCTTATGGCTACACCTTC,CASSFRSGSPYGYTF
NA,TRBD1,TRBJ1-2,TRBV11-2,TGTGCCAGCAGCTTAGGTGGGACAGGGCCGAGCTATGGCTACACCTTC,CASSLGGTGPSYGYTF
NA,TRBD2,TRBJ2-7,TRBV7-2,TGTGCCAGCAGCTCTGAACTAGCGGGTATTAGACTACCCTCCTACGAGCAGTACTTC,CASSSELAGIRLPSYEQYF
NA,NA,TRBJ2-3,TRBV6-5,TGTGCCAGCAGTTACTTAGCTACTGGCACAAATACGCAGTATTTT,CASSYLATGTNTQYF
NA,NA,TRBJ2-3,TRBV5-4,TGTGCCAGCAGCTTGGTAGTCAGGGCTAGCACAGATACGCAGTATTTT,CASSLVVRASTDTQYF
NA,TRBD1,TRBJ1-2,TRBV6-6,TGTGCCAGCAGTTACTCGATACAGGGGGTTAACTATGGCTACACCTTC,CASSYSIQGVNYGYTF